This T cell receptor (beta chain) originates from a study of shared clonotypes between healthy human individuals. Whole-study findings and limits: Researchers sampled only blood; tissue repertoires likely differ.

Measured with immunoSEQ multiplex PCR; TCRdb has only the in-frame clones, and not every one. The sample records some 2 million clones, approximately 94% being singletons. It was CD45RO-negative cells, positively selected for CCR7, that made up naive CD8 cells, with terminally differentiated effector memory CD45RA+ cells excluded. As to this clone: As yet, its antigen is unknown.

V was trimmed by 3 bases and J by 6 bases, leaving 9 bases between them. Germline V gives CDR1 SGHRS, CDR2 YFSETQ. The CDR3 extends over 12 amino acids. This chain joins TRBV5-1 and TRBJ1-2; maybe TRBD1 (5 bases). Sequenced: naive CD8+ T cells sorted from blood. The clonotype comes from a young man in good health. The CDR3, as DNA: TGCGCCAGCAGCTCCGGGACCGATGGCTACACCTTC. Residues: CASSSGTDGYTF. The whole variable domain, remainder taken from reference TRBV5-1 and TRBJ1-2, is KAGVTQTPRYLIKTRGQQVTLSCSPISGHRSVSWYQQTPGQGLQFLFEYFSETQRNKGNFPGRFSGRQFSNSRSEMNVSTLELGDSALYLCASSSGTDGYTFGSGTRLTVV.